This passage covers 21 T cell receptor beta chains from one sample sequenced in a study of early T cells in non-severe SARS-CoV-2 infection. Via MiXCR, TCRdb re-called the 5' RACE reads, giving one row per CDR3 protein. The sample shows tens of thousands of distinct CDR3 sequences, roughly 5.3% of them seen only once. Sequencing was done on a sample of whole blood. These receptors all come from an adult who was a healthcare worker with PCR-confirmed SARS-CoV-2 infection or an uninfected control (not recorded which).

The chain is built from TRBV18 and TRBJ1-2; D is unresolved. Germline CDR1 reads KGHSH; CDR2 reads LQKENI. The CDR3 contains 14 residues. The V and J ends lost 2 bases and 2 bases respectively, with 9 bases between them. CDR3 sequence: CASSPTAINYGYTF. The CDR3 nucleotides read TGTGCCAGCTCACCAACGGCAATAAACTATGGCTACACCTTC.

As to this clonotype: This could be a read error, since a much larger clone is one nucleotide away. J is TRBJ2-3 and V is TRBV5-1; 9 bases fit TRBD2. This CDR3 has 16 residues. Germline loops: CDR1 SGHRS, CDR2 YFSETQ. The CDR3 nucleotides read TGCGCCTGCAGCCCCGGACTAGCGTCTAGCACAGATACGCAGTATTTT. Its translation: CACSPGLASSTDTQYF.

The sample holds a few counts of this clonotype. V is TRBV19 and J is TRBJ2-2; 8 nucleotides match TRBD1. Trimming removed 2 bases from V and 6 bases from J; junction bases left unmatched: 2. The CDR3 covers 14 residues. Germline V gives CDR1 LNHDA, CDR2 SQIVND (reference sequence). The chain's CDR3 is CASSIQGAPGELFF. In DNA form, the CDR3 reads TGTGCCAGTAGTATACAGGGGGCGCCCGGGGAGCTGTTTTTT.

Ten or more counts support this clonotype. The chain combines TRBV18 with TRBJ2-6, with 10 bases identical to TRBD1. Germline CDR1 is KGHSH and CDR2 is LQKENI. The J segment lost 4 bases and the V segment lost 3 bases, leaving 6 bases of the junction unmatched. The CDR3 is made up of 17 amino acids. CDR3 protein: CASSPTGGASGANVLTF. The CDR3 DNA follows: TGTGCCAGCTCACCGACAGGGGGCGCCTCCGGGGCCAACGTCCTGACTTTC.

This clonotype appeared many times. This chain connects TRBV12-2 to TRBJ2-2. TRBV12-2 is flagged as a pseudogene. This CDR3 is built from 15 residues. The CDR3 sequence: CASRSQTDLTGELFF. CDR3 nucleotides: TGTGCAAGTCGCTCCCAGACTGATCTCACCGGGGAGCTGTTTTTT.

This clonotype was counted ten times or more. The V call is TRBV7-8, the J call TRBJ2-5, with D tentatively TRBD1 or TRBD2 (6 bases each). This CDR3 contains 16 residues. Per germline, CDR1 SGHVS and CDR2 FQNEAQ. V was shortened by 2 bases and J by 1 base, with 14 bases between the two germline ends. CDR3 nucleotide sequence: TGTGCCAGCAGCTTACGGGGGCGGCCCAGCCAAGAGACCCAGTACTTC. Protein sequence: CASSLRGRPSQETQYF.

This clonotype showed up many times. The gene calls are TRBV3-1 and TRBJ2-7; D might be TRBD1 (6 bases). V lost 0 bases and J 6 bases, leaving 12 bases between the germline ends. Germline CDR1 is LGHDT and CDR2 is YNNKEL (reference sequence). CDR3 size: 14 residues. CDR3 amino acids: CASSQDRGSVEQYF. The CDR3, as DNA: TGTGCCAGCAGCCAAGACAGGGGTTCGGTCGAGCAGTACTTC.

This clonotype was recorded many times. J is TRBJ1-1 and V is TRBV20-1; no reliable D call. The CDR3 has 12 amino acids. V dropped 5 bases and J dropped 0 bases, with 7 bases sitting between them. Germline V gives CDR1 DFQATT, CDR2 SNEGSKA (reference sequence). The chain's CDR3 is CSAGGVNTEAFF. Written as DNA, the CDR3 is TGCAGTGCTGGTGGCGTGAACACTGAAGCTTTCTTT.

This clonotype appeared many times. The chain uses TRBV12-3 or TRBV12-4 and TRBJ2-5, with 9 bases identical to TRBD2. With 6 bases clipped from V and 1 base from J, the junction kept 12 bases outside the gene matches. The CDR3 contains 17 residues. CDR3 DNA sequence: TGTGCCAGCAGCGCACCCACCTCTAGCGGGGCCCAAGAGACCCAGTACTTC. Translating it yields CASSAPTSSGAQETQYF.

This clonotype has at least ten counts. V is TRBV29-1 and J is TRBJ1-1; D possibly corresponds to TRBD1 (6 bases). The CDR3 consists of 13 residues. With 7 bases removed from V and 4 bases from J, the gap between germline ends came to 16 bases. Germline loops: CDR1 SQVTM, CDR2 ANQGSEA. DNA for the CDR3: TGCAGCGCCAATTACAGGGCGACCACTGAAGCTTTCTTT. Amino acid sequence: CSANYRATTEAFF.

At least ten counts were recorded for this clonotype. V and J are TRBV7-2 and TRBJ2-1; maybe TRBD2 (6 bases). There are 14 residues in the CDR3. CDR1 and CDR2 from the germline V gene are SGHTA and FQGNSA. With 0 bases removed from V and 3 bases from J, the gap between germline ends came to 6 bases. In DNA, the CDR3 is TGTGCCAGCAGCTTAGCGCGGGACTACAATGAGCAGTTCTTC. The encoded protein is CASSLARDYNEQFF.

This clonotype has a handful of counts. J is TRBJ1-6 and V is TRBV7-8; D gene uncertain. The CDR3 extends over 14 amino acids. V gave up 2 bases and J gave up 10 bases, with 12 bases separating them. Germline CDR1 is SGHVS and CDR2 is FQNEAQ. The CDR3 sequence: CASSLNTGYSPLHF. The CDR3 bases are TGTGCCAGCAGCTTAAATACGGGATACTCACCCCTCCACTTT.

This clonotype occurred many times. The CDR3 DNA sequence: TGTGCCAGCAGCCTCCAGGGGGTATACACGCAGTATTTT. It translates to CASSLQGVYTQYF. The J gene is TRBJ2-3, the V gene TRBV3-1; the match to TRBD1 covers 7 bases. The CDR3 loop spans 13 amino acids. Trimming removed 4 bases from V and 9 bases from J; junction bases left unmatched: 7. Germline CDR1 LGHDT, CDR2 YNNKEL (reference sequence).

V is TRBV30 and J is TRBJ2-6; 8 bases match TRBD1. The CDR3 loop spans 15 amino acids. J gave up 0 bases and V 5 bases, and 3 bases lay outside the gene matches. The germline CDR1 and CDR2 sequences are GTSNPN and SVGIG (reference sequence). The CDR3 bases are TGTGCCTGGGGACAGGGAGGCTCTGGGGCCAACGTCCTGACTTTC. Protein: CAWGQGGSGANVLTF. Combining the CDR3 with reference TRBV30 and TRBJ2-6 gives the whole variable domain SQTIHQWPATLVQPVGSPLSLECTVEGTSNPNLYWYRQAAGRGLQLLFYSVGIGQISSEVPQNLSASRPQDRQFILSSKKLLLSDSGFYLCAWGQGGSGANVLTFGAGSRLTVL.

The table lists this clonotype with many counts. The V gene is TRBV6-6, the J gene TRBJ1-1; D may be TRBD1 (6 bases). The CDR3 is made up of 15 amino acids. V gave up 0 bases and J gave up 1 base, with 9 bases separating them. Germline lookup yields CDR1 MNHNY and CDR2 SVGAGI (reference sequence). The CDR3 coding sequence is TGTGCCAGCAGTTACTCGCCAGGGGCGAACACTGAAGCTTTCTTT. Encoded protein: CASSYSPGANTEAFF.

This clonotype was found many times. The V call is TRBV15, the J call TRBJ2-7; D gene uncertain. The ends were cut back, 1 base at V and 5 bases at J, with 9 bases in the middle. This CDR3 has 13 residues. Looked up from germline, CDR1 is LNHNV and CDR2 is YYDKDF (reference sequence). The CDR3 here is CATSRALNHEQYF. CDR3 nucleotides: TGTGCCACCAGCAGAGCCCTGAACCACGAGCAGTACTTC.

This clonotype was picked up many times. V is TRBV7-6 and J is TRBJ2-1; D gene ambiguous. Trimming left V 3 bases short and J 3 bases short, with 6 bases between. Germline loops: CDR1 SGHVS, CDR2 FNYEAQ. This CDR3 comprises 13 residues. The CDR3, as DNA: TGTGCCAGCAGCTTTAATCTCTACAATGAGCAGTTCTTC. Its translation: CASSFNLYNEQFF.

This clonotype was counted ten times or more. V and J are TRBV18 and TRBJ2-5, with 9 bases identical to TRBD1. The CDR3 length is 14 residues. Per the germline V gene, CDR1 is KGHSH and CDR2 is LQKENI. Trimming took 6 bases from V and 6 from J; bases not matched to a gene: 8. The CDR3 region is CASSAGQGLKTQYF. CDR3 DNA sequence: TGTGCCAGCTCCGCGGGACAGGGTTTGAAGACCCAGTACTTC.

The chain links TRBV3-1 to TRBJ2-3; a weak D match, TRBD2 (6 bases). CDR1 and CDR2 (germline): LGHDT, YNNKEL (reference sequence). The CDR3 consists of 14 residues. Trimming pared 5 bases from V and 4 bases from J, leaving 13 bases between. In DNA, the CDR3 is TGTGCCAGCAGCGGTGGGACTTACGCAGATACGCAGTATTTT. It translates to CASSGGTYADTQYF.

This clonotype has at least ten counts. This chain connects TRBV7-3 to TRBJ1-1, with D tentatively TRBD1 (6 bases). There are 14 residues in the CDR3. Trimming took 5 bases from V and 4 from J, leaving 14 bases between them. Germline V lookup: CDR1 SGHTA, CDR2 FQGTGA. The CDR3 nucleotides are TGTGCCAGCAGCCTCATGGGGGGCGGCACTGAAGCTTTCTTT. Protein sequence: CASSLMGGGTEAFF.

J is TRBJ2-7 and V is TRBV24-1, with no clear D. Germline loops: CDR1 KGHDR, CDR2 SFDVKD. V was shortened by 2 bases and J by 4 bases, with 8 bases between the two germline ends. The CDR3 is made up of 13 amino acids. CDR3 DNA: TGTGCCACCAGTGATTCCCCCGGTTACGAGCAGTACTTC. Its translation is CATSDSPGYEQYF.